This entry lists 31 T cell receptor beta chains sequenced from one sample in a study of a mutant IDH1 vaccine in newly diagnosed glioma. Produced via immunoSEQ multiplex PCR; TCRdb's table is partial and in-frame only. The sample has approximately 64,000 clones, approximately 84% seen once. The antigens these receptors bind are not known. As for time point: week 11, during vaccination. Alongside topical imiquimod, each dose of vaccine comprised 300 ug of mutant IDH1 20-mer peptide. The sample here was PBMCs, taken from a glioma patient whose treatment included an IDH1 peptide vaccine. The source of these receptors is a woman in her fifties or sixties with glioma.

V and J are TRBV29-1 and TRBJ2-5; no firm D call. The CDR3 runs to 14 residues. The V end lost 6 bases, the J end lost 3 bases, and 17 bases lay between the germline ends. Germline CDR1 reads SQVTM; CDR2 reads ANQGSEA. The CDR3 DNA reads TGCAGCGTCGACGGGTATTCCAACGAAGAGACCCAGTACTTC. Protein sequence: CSVDGYSNEETQYF.

The V gene is TRBV9, the J gene TRBJ1-2, with D perhaps matching TRBD1 (6 bases). This CDR3 spans 15 amino acids. The V gene lost 3 bases and the J gene lost 6 bases, with 18 bases spanning the gap. CDR1 and CDR2 (germline): SGDLS, YYNGEE. This CDR3 reads CASSATPQGSDGYTF. CDR3 nucleotide sequence: TGTGCCAGCAGCGCCACACCGCAGGGGAGCGATGGCTACACCTTC.

The rearrangement joins TRBV30 to TRBJ1-3, with TRBD1 as a possible D gene (5 bases). CDR3 size: 14 residues. Trimming removed 5 bases from V and 4 bases from J, with 15 bases in between. Germline values: CDR1 GTSNPN, CDR2 SVGIG (reference sequence). This CDR3 is CAWGAEAAGNTIYF. CDR3 in DNA: TGTGCCTGGGGGGCAGAAGCGGCCGGAAACACCATATATTTT.

This clone was counted a few times. V gene TRBV9 combines with J gene TRBJ1-1, with TRBD1 identical over 8 bases. V gave up 3 bases and J gave up 0 bases; unmatched junction bases: 4. The CDR3 is 15 residues long. The germline gives CDR1 SGDLS, CDR2 YYNGEE. The DNA of the CDR3 is TGTGCCAGCAGCGCACAGGGGGAGTTGAACACTGAAGCTTTCTTT. Amino acids: CASSAQGELNTEAFF. The complete variable domain, with remaining parts taken from reference TRBV9 and TRBJ1-1, reads DSGVTQTPKHLITATGQRVTLRCSPRSGDLSVYWYQQSLDQGLQFLIQYYNGEERAKGNILERFSAQQFPDLHSELNLSSLELGDSALYFCASSAQGELNTEAFFGQGTRLTVV.

This chain connects TRBV6-1 to TRBJ1-2; D remains unclear. This CDR3 comprises 14 residues. Between the trimmed V and J ends, which lost 2 bases and 5 bases, there was a span of 12 bases. The germline CDR1 and CDR2 sequences are MNHNS and SASEGT. As DNA, the CDR3 is TGTGCCAGCAGTGAAATCGATTGGAGGTATGGCTACACCTTC. Amino acid sequence: CASSEIDWRYGYTF.

The rearrangement links TRBV5-4 to TRBJ1-1; D is uncertain. The germline CDR1 and CDR2 sequences are SGHNT and YYREEE (reference sequence). The CDR3 loop spans 13 amino acids. V lost 0 bases to trimming and J lost 1 base, with 4 bases between them. CDR3 in DNA: TGTGCCAGCAGCTTGGCCACGAACACTGAAGCTTTCTTT. Its protein is CASSLATNTEAFF. Full variable domain (remainder filled in from reference TRBV5-4 and TRBJ1-1): ETGVTQSPTHLIKTRGQQVTLRCSSQSGHNTVSWYQQALGQGPQFIFQYYREEENGRGNFPPRFSGLQFPNYSSELNVNALELDDSALYLCASSLATNTEAFFGQGTRLTVV.

This chain uses TRBV7-2 with TRBJ2-4; TRBD1 might be the D (5 bases). Trimming took off 4 bases at V and 6 bases at J, with 13 bases between the two ends. The CDR3 runs to 14 residues. Germline values: CDR1 SGHTA, CDR2 FQGNSA. In DNA, the CDR3 is TGTGCCAGCAGCTCCCCTTGGCAGGGAAACATTCAGTACTTC. Encoded protein: CASSSPWQGNIQYF. The complete variable domain, with remaining parts taken from reference TRBV7-2 and TRBJ2-4, reads GAGVSQSPSNKVTEKGKDVELRCDPISGHTALYWYRQSLGQGLEFLIYFQGNSAPDKSGLPSDRFSAERTGGSVSTLTIQRTQQEDSAVYLCASSSPWQGNIQYFGAGTRLSVL.

The chain carries TRBV5-1 and TRBJ1-2, with D unclear. V was trimmed by 0 bases and J by 7 bases, leaving 16 bases between them. The CDR3 is made up of 15 amino acids. CDR1 is SGHRS, CDR2 YFSETQ, per germline. The chain's CDR3 is CASSLGELVAAGYTF. As DNA, the CDR3 is TGCGCCAGCAGCTTGGGAGAGTTAGTGGCGGCTGGCTACACCTTC.

This chain connects TRBV7-6 to TRBJ2-1, with D perhaps being TRBD1 or TRBD2 (5 bases each). CDR1 and CDR2 from the germline V gene are SGHVS and FNYEAQ. The CDR3 has 17 amino acids. V lost 3 bases and J 2 bases, leaving 17 bases between the germline ends. CDR3 loop: CASSLGELDGAYNEQFF. CDR3 DNA: TGTGCCAGCAGCTTGGGGGAACTGGACGGTGCCTACAATGAGCAGTTCTTC.

The V and J genes are TRBV5-1 and TRBJ1-1; no definite D call. V dropped 7 bases and J dropped 1 base, with 17 bases sitting between them. The CDR3 is 15 residues long. Germline V gene lookup returns CDR1 SGHRS and CDR2 YFSETQ. DNA for the CDR3: TGCGCCAGCCATTGGGGAGGGTCTGGGAACACTGAAGCTTTCTTT. Its protein is CASHWGGSGNTEAFF. The complete variable domain, with remaining parts taken from reference TRBV5-1 and TRBJ1-1, reads KAGVTQTPRYLIKTRGQQVTLSCSPISGHRSVSWYQQTPGQGLQFLFEYFSETQRNKGNFPGRFSGRQFSNSRSEMNVSTLELGDSALYLCASHWGGSGNTEAFFGQGTRLTVV.

V usage is TRBV10-3 and J usage is TRBJ1-2; no firm D call. From germline, CDR1 is ENHRY and CDR2 SYGVKD. V lost 4 bases and J 3 bases, leaving 6 bases between the germline ends. CDR3 size: 12 residues. The CDR3 DNA is TGTGCCATCAGTGGCTCGGACTATGGCTACACCTTC. It translates to CAISGSDYGYTF.

V is TRBV5-1 and J is TRBJ2-5; possibly TRBD2 for D (5 bases). With 0 bases removed from V and 3 bases from J, the gap between germline ends came to 12 bases. Per the germline V gene, CDR1 is SGHRS and CDR2 is YFSETQ. The CDR3 is 15 residues long. In DNA form, the CDR3 reads TGCGCCAGCAGCTTGGGTCGCCAGAGGGAAGAGACCCAGTACTTC. Protein: CASSLGRQREETQYF.

This rearrangement joins TRBV11-3 to TRBJ2-7, with a tentative D call TRBD1 (5 bases). Germline-derived CDR1 and CDR2 are SGHNT and YENEEA. The CDR3 is 14 amino acids. Trimming left V 0 bases short and J 9 bases short, with 15 bases between. The CDR3, as DNA: TGTGCCAGCAGCTTAGATCTCATGGGGCGCGGGCAGTACTTC. It yields the protein CASSLDLMGRGQYF.

The chain has TRBV27 and TRBJ2-7, with 9 positions matching TRBD2. Trimming cost V 4 bases and J 3 bases; bases outside gene matches: 10. Germline CDR1 reads MNHEY; CDR2 reads SMNVEV (reference sequence). CDR3 length: 16 residues. This CDR3 reads CASSSRLAGALYEQYF. CDR3 nucleotide sequence: TGTGCCAGCAGTTCCCGTTTAGCGGGGGCCCTCTACGAGCAGTACTTC.

This clone was found a few times. The chain is built from TRBV9 and TRBJ1-1, with 8 bases fitting TRBD1. Per the germline V gene, CDR1 is SGDLS and CDR2 is YYNGEE. Trimming cost V 4 bases and J 4 bases; bases outside gene matches: 9. CDR3 length: 15 residues. The CDR3 loop is CASSPTTGVSTEAFF. The CDR3 DNA is TGTGCCAGCAGCCCCACGACAGGGGTGTCCACTGAAGCTTTCTTT.

The chain uses TRBV30 and TRBJ1-5; 10 bases agree with TRBD1. The CDR3 runs to 14 residues. V trimming: 3 bases; J trimming: 1 base; junction bases outside the gene matches: 0. From germline, CDR1 is GTSNPN and CDR2 SVGIG (reference sequence). The CDR3 protein is CAWRDRGSNQPQHF. Written as DNA, the CDR3 is TGTGCCTGGAGGGACAGGGGGAGCAATCAGCCCCAGCATTTT.

The V gene is TRBV2, the J gene TRBJ2-7; 7 bases line up with TRBD1. The J segment lost 1 base and the V segment lost 7 bases, leaving 7 bases of the junction unmatched. CDR3 length: 14 residues. The germline gives CDR1 SNHLY, CDR2 FYNNEI. The chain's CDR3 is CASTLQGSSYEQYF. CDR3 coding DNA: TGTGCCAGCACCCTACAGGGGAGTTCCTACGAGCAGTACTTC.

This chain joins TRBV2 and TRBJ2-2; D is possibly TRBD1 (6 bases). The V gene's germline CDR1 is SNHLY and CDR2 FYNNEI. CDR3 size: 16 residues. Trimming pared 5 bases from V and 2 bases from J, leaving 15 bases between. Here the CDR3 reads CASSKAGALNTGELFF. CDR3 coding DNA: TGTGCCAGCAGTAAGGCAGGGGCCCTAAACACCGGGGAGCTGTTTTTT.

The chain joins TRBV28 to TRBJ1-2; 8 nucleotides match TRBD1. V lost 10 bases, J lost 3 bases, and 19 bases stayed unmatched. Germline V lookup: CDR1 MDHEN, CDR2 SYDVKM. This CDR3 has 17 amino acids. CDR3 sequence: CATQGAGSNLHDYGYTF. In DNA form, the CDR3 reads TGTGCCACCCAGGGGGCGGGCAGTAATCTTCACGACTATGGCTACACCTTC.

This clone was found a few times. V gene TRBV7-6 combines with J gene TRBJ1-1; possibly TRBD1 for D (5 bases). This CDR3 is built from 15 residues. Germline assignment: CDR1 SGHVS and CDR2 FNYEAQ. The germline V and J ends were trimmed by 1 base and 0 bases, with 9 bases remaining between them. The CDR3 region is CASSLGTRVNTEAFF. DNA for the CDR3: TGTGCCAGCAGCTTAGGGACAAGGGTGAACACTGAAGCTTTCTTT.

The chain uses TRBV9 and TRBJ1-2, with D possibly matching TRBD1 (6 bases). CDR3 length: 11 amino acids. Germline V lookup: CDR1 SGDLS, CDR2 YYNGEE. Trimming left V 3 bases short and J 6 bases short, with 6 bases between. The CDR3: CASSDRDGYTF. The CDR3 region has the DNA TGTGCCAGCAGCGACAGGGATGGCTACACCTTC.

This clone was observed once. The chain couples TRBV4-2 to TRBJ2-7; 12 bases are a match to TRBD1. The V gene end was trimmed by 4 bases and the J gene end by 9 bases; junction bases not matched to a gene: 10. The germline gives CDR1 LGHNA, CDR2 YNFKEQ. The CDR3 length is 15 residues. CDR3 protein: CASSPTGTGGIRQYF. The CDR3 nucleotides are TGTGCCAGCAGCCCCACCGGGACAGGGGGCATCAGGCAGTACTTC.

This clone was counted once. The chain has TRBV9 and TRBJ1-2, with D possibly matching TRBD1 (6 bases). CDR3 size: 14 residues. Germline V gives CDR1 SGDLS, CDR2 YYNGEE. V was trimmed by 4 bases and J by 6 bases, leaving 16 bases between them. The CDR3 DNA follows: TGTGCCAGCAGCCCCAAGGGTGGGGGCCATGGCTACACCTTC. It is translated as CASSPKGGGHGYTF.

CDR3 region: CASSAPGRSPLNYGYTF. CDR3 in DNA: TGTGCCAGCAGCGCTCCGGGACGGAGTCCCCTTAACTATGGCTACACCTTC. The V call is TRBV9, the J call TRBJ1-2, with a possible D match to TRBD1 (5 bases). This CDR3 has 17 amino acids. Germline assignment: CDR1 SGDLS and CDR2 YYNGEE. Trimming removed 3 bases at V and 1 base at J, with 19 bases between. Using reference TRBV9 and TRBJ1-2 for the parts outside the CDR3, the full variable domain is DSGVTQTPKHLITATGQRVTLRCSPRSGDLSVYWYQQSLDQGLQFLIQYYNGEERAKGNILERFSAQQFPDLHSELNLSSLELGDSALYFCASSAPGRSPLNYGYTFGSGTRLTVV.

This clone came up a few times. V and J are TRBV28 and TRBJ1-2; no clear D. Germline V gene lookup returns CDR1 MDHEN and CDR2 SYDVKM. The ends were cut back, 5 bases at V and 4 bases at J, with 14 bases in the middle. The CDR3 runs 14 residues. The CDR3 reads CASSPPGSFYGYTF. CDR3 DNA sequence: TGTGCCAGCAGTCCCCCCGGCAGTTTCTATGGCTACACCTTC.

The chain combines TRBV30 with TRBJ1-3; D remains ambiguous. With 6 bases removed from V and 0 bases from J, the gap between germline ends came to 6 bases. Germline V lookup: CDR1 GTSNPN, CDR2 SVGIG (reference sequence). The CDR3 extends over 12 amino acids. For the CDR3, the DNA is TGTGCCTGTATGGGCTCTGGAAACACCATATATTTT. This translates into CACMGSGNTIYF.

The J gene is TRBJ2-5, the V gene TRBV10-1; no firm D call. V shed 0 bases and J shed 4 bases, with 9 bases lying between them. This CDR3 is built from 14 residues. Germline V lookup: CDR1 WNHNN, CDR2 SYGVQD (reference sequence). The CDR3 region has the DNA TGCGCCAGCAGTGAGTCAGCGACCCCAGAGACCCAGTACTTC. It is translated as CASSESATPETQYF.

This clone was counted between two and nine times. The chain has TRBV27 and TRBJ2-7, with TRBD2 identical over 7 bases. The CDR3 runs to 15 residues. Germline CDR1 reads MNHEY; CDR2 reads SMNVEV (reference sequence). V shed 5 bases, J shed 3 bases, and the junction held 10 bases outside the gene matches. The CDR3 loop is CASSTGLVGGYEQYF. The CDR3 nucleotides are TGTGCCAGCAGTACAGGACTAGTTGGAGGCTACGAGCAGTACTTC.

The CDR3 protein is CASSSPGQGSYEQYF. The DNA of the CDR3 is TGTGCCAGCAGCTCACCGGGACAGGGCTCCTACGAGCAGTACTTC. The chain uses TRBV7-9 and TRBJ2-7; 9 nucleotides match TRBD1. CDR3 length: 15 amino acids. The V segment lost 4 bases and the J segment 0 bases; nucleotides outside the gene matches: 4. Germline V gene sequence: CDR1 SEHNR, CDR2 FQNEAQ (reference sequence).

V usage is TRBV7-2 and J usage is TRBJ2-5; no clear D. V was shortened by 1 base and J by 7 bases, with 4 bases between the two germline ends. CDR1 and CDR2 (germline): SGHTA, FQGNSA. CDR3 length: 11 amino acids. CDR3: CASSLGGTQYF. CDR3 DNA sequence: TGTGCCAGCAGCTTAGGGGGGACCCAGTACTTC.

The V and J genes are TRBV27 and TRBJ2-1, with 13 bases matching TRBD2. The CDR3 covers 18 residues. With 4 bases clipped from V and 0 bases from J, the junction kept 6 bases outside the gene matches. In germline, CDR1 is MNHEY, CDR2 SMNVEV (reference sequence). CDR3 in DNA: TGTGCCAGCAGTTCAGGGACTAGCGGGGTCAGCTCCTACAATGAGCAGTTCTTC. The encoded protein is CASSSGTSGVSSYNEQFF.